Each of the 9 T cell receptor beta chains below was sequenced from the same sample in a study of shared clonotypes between healthy human individuals. Libraries were prepared by immunoSEQ multiplex PCR; TCRdb keeps only in-frame clonotypes and omits some of them. The sample includes roughly 2,300,000 clones, about 90% of them seen just once. The sample consisted of naive CD4+ T cells from PBMCs. This sample's subset: CD45RA+ positively selected. The origin of the receptors is a man younger than 30 in good health. Some clones in this sample may be carry-over from other donors' samples.

V is TRBV25-1 and J is TRBJ2-7, with 13 bases aligning to TRBD2. Germline V gene sequence: CDR1 MGHDK, CDR2 SYGVNS. J gave up 7 bases and V 6 bases, and 12 bases lay outside the gene matches. The CDR3 is 16 amino acids. CDR3 bases: TGTGCCAGCAGCTCCACTAGCGGGAGGGGTCTACGTGAGCAGTACTTC. Translated, it gives CASSSTSGRGLREQYF.

V is TRBV19 and J is TRBJ1-1, with a tentative D call TRBD1 (6 bases). The CDR3 length is 14 residues. The germline V gene encodes CDR1 LNHDA and CDR2 SQIVND (reference sequence). Trimming took off 5 bases at V and 4 bases at J, with 14 bases between the two ends. CDR3 in DNA: TGTGCCAGTAGTTCGGGGGGGCGTAGCACTGAAGCTTTCTTT. This gives the protein CASSSGGRSTEAFF.

The rearrangement uses TRBV6-5 and TRBJ2-5; D not resolved. The CDR3 is 14 residues long. CDR1 MNHEY and CDR2 SVGAGI come from the germline V gene. V was trimmed by 5 bases and J by 1 base, leaving 11 bases between them. Here the CDR3 reads CASSHRLAQETQYF. In nucleotides, the CDR3 is TGTGCCAGCAGTCACCGGTTGGCCCAAGAGACCCAGTACTTC.

This chain uses TRBV28 with TRBJ2-5; 9 bases line up with TRBD2. Germline CDR1 reads MDHEN; CDR2 reads SYDVKM. The V gene end was trimmed by 4 bases and the J gene end by 1 base; junction bases not matched to a gene: 4. CDR3 length: 15 residues. CDR3 sequence reads: CASSSPSGTQETQYF. Here the CDR3 DNA reads TGTGCCAGCAGTTCCCCTAGCGGGACCCAAGAGACCCAGTACTTC. The full variable domain, with the rest looked up from reference TRBV28 and TRBJ2-5, is DVKVTQSSRYLVKRTGEKVFLECVQDMDHENMFWYRQDPGLGLRLIYFSYDVKMKEKGDIPEGYSVSREKKERFSLILESASTNQTSMYLCASSSPSGTQETQYFGPGTRLLVL.

This sequence joins TRBV7-8 and TRBJ1-1, with D possibly matching TRBD1 (5 bases). CDR1 and CDR2 (germline): SGHVS, FQNEAQ. The CDR3 is made up of 13 amino acids. V was cut by 5 bases and J by 1 base, with 8 bases left in between. As DNA, the CDR3 is TGTGCCAGCAGCCGGGGGAGGAACACTGAAGCTTTCTTT. Translation: CASSRGRNTEAFF.

Remarks on this clone: Other DNA sequences of this sample code for an identical CDR3. Here the CDR3 DNA reads TGTGCCAGCAGCTTGGGGCAAACCAATGAGCAGTTCTTC. This translates into CASSLGQTNEQFF. J is TRBJ2-1 and V is TRBV5-5; D is unclear. The V gene lost 0 bases and the J gene lost 6 bases, with 7 bases spanning the gap. The CDR3 spans 13 residues. CDR1 and CDR2 (germline): SGHKS, YYEKEE (reference sequence).

This clone was recorded once. The chain has TRBV6-1 and TRBJ2-1; D gene ambiguous. Germline loops: CDR1 MNHNS, CDR2 SASEGT. V was clipped by 4 bases and J by 9 bases, with 13 bases between them. The length of the CDR3 is 13 residues. CDR3 bases: TGTGCCAGCAGTGGACCCTTAGGCCCTGAGCAGTTCTTC. Protein product: CASSGPLGPEQFF.

This clone was observed a few times. The rearrangement uses TRBV6-1 and TRBJ1-1; D call uncertain. Trimming removed 2 bases at V and 3 bases at J, with 13 bases between. The CDR3 runs 15 residues. Germline V gives CDR1 MNHNS, CDR2 SASEGT. The CDR3 sequence: CASSEMGFGDTEAFF. The CDR3 DNA follows: TGTGCCAGCAGTGAAATGGGATTCGGGGACACTGAAGCTTTCTTT.

V usage is TRBV7-2 and J usage is TRBJ2-5; D unclear. V lost 1 base, J lost 1 base, and 13 bases lay in between. The germline CDR1 and CDR2 sequences are SGHTA and FQGNSA. CDR3 length: 16 amino acids. CDR3 loop: CASSLGVVRSQETQYF. CDR3 bases: TGTGCCAGCAGCTTAGGAGTTGTCAGGTCCCAAGAGACCCAGTACTTC.